Shown below are 23 T cell receptor beta chains from a single sample sequenced in a study of blood T cell repertoires in COVID-19. Libraries were prepared by immunoSEQ multiplex PCR; TCRdb keeps only in-frame clonotypes and omits some of them. The sample consists of about 220,000 clones, about 80% of them appearing once. Sequencing was carried out using PBMCs or T cells enriched from blood (not recorded which). Every receptor here comes from a woman in her forties who had been exposed to COVID-19.

The chain joins TRBV7-2 to TRBJ2-1; TRBD2 aligns across 11 bases. This CDR3 contains 16 residues. In germline, CDR1 is SGHTA, CDR2 FQGNSA. J lost 5 bases, V lost 2 bases, and 5 bases had no gene match. The CDR3 loop reads CASSLYGTSGNNEQFF. Written as DNA, the CDR3 is TGTGCCAGCAGCTTATATGGGACTAGCGGAAACAATGAGCAGTTCTTC.

The chain couples TRBV4-1 to TRBJ1-5, with a possible D match to TRBD1 (6 bases). The V gene's germline CDR1 is MGHRA and CDR2 YSYEKL. The CDR3 is 14 amino acids. The V end was cut by 0 bases, the J end by 5 bases, with 8 bases between. CDR3 sequence: CASSQDRGDQPQHF. CDR3 coding DNA: TGCGCCAGCAGCCAAGACAGGGGCGATCAGCCCCAGCATTTT.

The chain joins TRBV5-1 to TRBJ1-2; D may be TRBD1 (5 bases). CDR1 and CDR2 from the germline V gene are SGHRS and YFSETQ. The CDR3 totals 15 residues. Trimming pared 5 bases from V and 1 base from J, leaving 15 bases between. The CDR3 sequence is CASSYDRAINYGYTF. CDR3 nucleotides: TGCGCCAGCAGTTACGACAGAGCCATTAACTATGGCTACACCTTC.

The V and J genes are TRBV24-1 and TRBJ2-1; maybe TRBD1 (5 bases). CDR3 length equals 13 residues. Per germline, CDR1 KGHDR and CDR2 SFDVKD. V lost 4 bases and J 6 bases, leaving 9 bases between the germline ends. The DNA of the CDR3 is TGTGCCACCAGTGACCAGGGTTCCAATGAGCAGTTCTTC. Translated, it gives CATSDQGSNEQFF.

V is TRBV19 and J is TRBJ1-6; D remains ambiguous. Trimming stripped 6 bases from V and 0 bases from J, with 12 bases between. Germline V gene data show CDR1 as LNHDA and CDR2 as SQIVND (reference sequence). The CDR3 is made up of 16 amino acids. CDR3 loop: CASSESNSSYNSPLHF. Here the CDR3 DNA reads TGTGCCAGTAGCGAGTCCAATAGCTCCTATAATTCACCCCTCCACTTT.

This clone was picked up a small number of times. This sequence joins TRBV4-3 and TRBJ1-4; D is perhaps TRBD1 (5 bases). V lost 0 bases, J lost 7 bases, and 18 bases lay in between. CDR1 and CDR2 from the germline V gene are LGHNA and YSLEER. The CDR3 is 17 amino acids. The CDR3 protein is CASSQDGAGRPFEKLFF. As DNA, the CDR3 is TGCGCCAGCAGCCAAGATGGGGCGGGGAGGCCCTTTGAAAAACTGTTTTTT.

This chain uses TRBV10-3 with TRBJ1-1; TRBD1 agrees at 7 bases. Germline V gene data show CDR1 as ENHRY and CDR2 as SYGVKD. This CDR3 region has 15 residues. The ends lost 6 bases at V and 8 bases at J; junction bases unmatched: 15. The DNA for the CDR3 is TGTGCCATCAGGGGCCAACAGGGGCGTGGGGAGGAAGCTTTCTTT. It codes for CAIRGQQGRGEEAFF.

The J gene is TRBJ1-1, the V gene TRBV6-5; TRBD1 matches at 7 bases. Looked up from germline, CDR1 is MNHEY and CDR2 is SVGAGI. The CDR3 length is 13 residues. J gave up 9 bases and V 6 bases, and 10 bases lay outside the gene matches. The CDR3 spells CASRMTGLDQAFF. CDR3 coding DNA: TGTGCCAGCAGAATGACAGGGCTGGACCAAGCTTTCTTT.

The chain links TRBV2 to TRBJ1-1, with D unresolved. The CDR3 length is 12 residues. V lost 10 bases and J lost 5, with 14 bases in between. The germline V gene encodes CDR1 SNHLY and CDR2 FYNNEI. CDR3: CATSTRGTEAFF. For the CDR3, the DNA is TGTGCCACTTCGACGAGAGGAACTGAAGCTTTCTTT.

This clone was seen a single time. The chain employs TRBV27 and TRBJ2-2; D is uncertain. The germline V gene has CDR1 MNHEY and CDR2 SMNVEV (reference sequence). V shed 0 bases and J shed 3 bases, with 11 bases lying between them. The CDR3 is 16 residues long. CDR3 loop: CASSLSWQADTGELFF. The CDR3 bases are TGTGCCAGCAGTTTATCTTGGCAGGCTGACACCGGGGAGCTGTTTTTT.

This clone was counted only a few times. This sequence joins TRBV5-1 and TRBJ1-6; 12 bases agree with TRBD1. J gave up 7 bases and V 4 bases, and 3 bases lay outside the gene matches. Germline lookup yields CDR1 SGHRS and CDR2 YFSETQ. The CDR3 runs 15 residues. The CDR3: CASSAGQGANSPLHF. DNA of the CDR3: TGCGCCAGCAGCGCGGGACAGGGGGCGAATTCACCCCTCCACTTT.

V is TRBV18 and J is TRBJ1-5; unclear D gene. Per the germline V gene, CDR1 is KGHSH and CDR2 is LQKENI. CDR3 length: 17 residues. V was trimmed by 5 bases and J by 0 bases, leaving 17 bases between them. Here the CDR3 DNA reads TGTGCCAGCTCAAGCCTCCTCGAGATTTCTAGCAATCAGCCCCAGCATTTT. Residues: CASSSLLEISSNQPQHF. The full variable domain, in which reference TRBV18 and TRBJ1-5 provide the parts outside the CDR3, is NAGVMQNPRHLVRRRGQEARLRCSPMKGHSHVYWYRQLPEEGLKFMVYLQKENIIDESGMPKERFSAEFPKEGPSILRIQQVVRGDSAAYFCASSSLLEISSNQPQHFGDGTRLSIL.

The rearrangement uses TRBV9 and TRBJ2-5, with 7 bases lining up with TRBD1. Germline V gene lookup returns CDR1 SGDLS and CDR2 YYNGEE. CDR3 length equals 14 residues. Trimming removed 3 bases from V and 0 bases from J; junction bases left unmatched: 2. CDR3 coding DNA: TGTGCCAGCAGCGCACAGGGGTACCAAGAGACCCAGTACTTC. Protein sequence: CASSAQGYQETQYF. Combining the CDR3 with reference TRBV9 and TRBJ2-5 gives the whole variable domain DSGVTQTPKHLITATGQRVTLRCSPRSGDLSVYWYQQSLDQGLQFLIQYYNGEERAKGNILERFSAQQFPDLHSELNLSSLELGDSALYFCASSAQGYQETQYFGPGTRLLVL.

The CDR3 nucleotides read TGTGCCAGCGGCCCATTGGTTAGGGGGCTGAACTATGGCTACACCTTC. As protein: CASGPLVRGLNYGYTF. This chain joins TRBV7-3 and TRBJ1-2, with 7 nucleotides matching TRBD1. The germline V gene encodes CDR1 SGHTA and CDR2 FQGTGA. The CDR3 is made up of 16 amino acids. V lost 8 bases, J lost 2 bases, and 14 bases stayed unmatched. The full variable domain, in which reference TRBV7-3 and TRBJ1-2 provide the parts outside the CDR3, is GAGVSQTPSNKVTEKGKYVELRCDPISGHTALYWYRQSLGQGPEFLIYFQGTGAADDSGLPNDRFFAVRPEGSVSTLKIQRTERGDSAVYLCASGPLVRGLNYGYTFGSGTRLTVV.

V and J are TRBV7-9 and TRBJ1-1; no definite D call. Germline assignment: CDR1 SEHNR and CDR2 FQNEAQ (reference sequence). This CDR3 is 16 amino acids long. Trimming removed 5 bases from V and 2 bases from J, with 18 bases in between. CDR3 bases: TGTGCCAGCAGCCACCCAAAAAGACATGTAAACACTGAAGCTTTCTTT. Its protein product is CASSHPKRHVNTEAFF.

This clone came up a few times. The genes are TRBV11-1 and TRBJ2-3; 8 nucleotides agree with TRBD1. The CDR3 has 15 amino acids. V shed 6 bases, J shed 7 bases, and the junction held 12 bases outside the gene matches. The germline V gene encodes CDR1 SGHAT and CDR2 FQDESV (reference sequence). CDR3 DNA sequence: TGTGCCAGCAGGGCAAAAGGGACAGGAGGGAATACGCAGTATTTT. This translates into CASRAKGTGGNTQYF.

The V call is TRBV11-2, the J call TRBJ1-2; 8 positions match TRBD1. CDR1 and CDR2 (germline): SGHAT, FQNNGV. This CDR3 is 14 amino acids long. After removal of 5 bases from V and 7 bases from J, the junction contained 9 bases not matched to a gene. CDR3: CASSRGTGLGGYTF. The CDR3 coding sequence is TGTGCCAGCAGCCGCGGGACAGGTCTCGGTGGCTACACCTTC.

This chain links TRBV7-3 with TRBJ2-5; maybe TRBD2 (6 bases). Per the germline V gene, CDR1 is SGHTA and CDR2 is FQGTGA. This CDR3 has 14 amino acids. Trimming took off 3 bases at V and 1 base at J, with 9 bases between the two ends. Here the CDR3 DNA reads TGTGCCAGCAGCTTTGGAGGGCCCCAAGAGACCCAGTACTTC. Its protein is CASSFGGPQETQYF.

This clone has just one count. The chain recombines TRBV27 with TRBJ1-1; possible D gene TRBD1, 5 bases. Trimming took off 6 bases at V and 6 bases at J, with 11 bases between the two ends. The CDR3 consists of 12 residues. Germline V gene data show CDR1 as MNHEY and CDR2 as SMNVEV (reference sequence). CDR3 amino acids: CASSPRDSEAFF. The DNA of the CDR3 is TGTGCCAGCAGCCCCAGGGACTCTGAAGCTTTCTTT.

The V gene is TRBV7-9, the J gene TRBJ2-7; 10 bases are shared with TRBD1. The CDR3 length is 15 residues. With 8 bases clipped from V and 2 bases from J, the junction kept 9 bases outside the gene matches. Germline-derived CDR1 and CDR2 are SEHNR and FQNEAQ (reference sequence). CDR3 sequence: CASARGGTGAYEQYF. As DNA, the CDR3 is TGTGCCAGCGCCAGGGGAGGGACAGGGGCCTACGAGCAGTACTTC.

This clone appeared a few times. The genes are TRBV19 and TRBJ1-6, with D perhaps matching TRBD1 (5 bases). Between the trimmed V and J ends, which lost 6 bases and 0 bases, there was a span of 15 bases. CDR3 size: 17 residues. Germline V gene lookup returns CDR1 LNHDA and CDR2 SQIVND (reference sequence). The DNA for the CDR3 is TGTGCCAGTAGGTCCTTGACAGCCAGCTCCTATAATTCACCCCTCCACTTT. This encodes CASRSLTASSYNSPLHF.

The rearrangement links TRBV9 to TRBJ2-2; 8 bases align to TRBD2. The CDR3 spans 18 residues. Germline CDR1 is SGDLS and CDR2 is YYNGEE. The V and J ends lost 0 bases and 0 bases, in that order; junction bases with no gene match: 7. DNA for the CDR3: TGTGCCAGCAGCGTAGAAGGTAGCGGGGCTCCGAACACCGGGGAGCTGTTTTTT. Its translation: CASSVEGSGAPNTGELFF.

The chain recombines TRBV12-3 or TRBV12-4 with TRBJ2-7, with TRBD1 matching over 9 bases. This CDR3 is 12 amino acids long. Trimming cost V 3 bases and J 9 bases; bases outside gene matches: 3. The CDR3, as DNA: TGTGCCAGCAGTTTCGCGACAGGGGGGCAGTACTTC. Amino acids: CASSFATGGQYF.